The next 15 T cell receptor beta chains were all read from a single sample in a study. TCRdb ran MiXCR on the 5' RACE reads and lists one entry per CDR3 protein. Of roughly 40,000 distinct CDR3 sequences listed, approximately 20% were seen once; the top ten hold about 3%. Sequencing used naive CD4+ T cells sorted from a lymph node. The subset denotes: naive CD4+ T cells, CD4+CD45RA+CD25-. These receptors came from a female donor with breast cancer.

This rearrangement joins TRBV28 to TRBJ2-1; 8 bases agree with TRBD2. The V gene end was trimmed by 4 bases and the J gene end by 7 bases; junction bases not matched to a gene: 12. CDR1 and CDR2 (germline): MDHEN, SYDVKM. This CDR3 has 16 amino acids. CDR3 DNA sequence: TGTGCCAGCAGTTCTCCCTCTTTAGCGGGGACGAATGAGCAGTTCTTC. It codes for CASSSPSLAGTNEQFF.

V is TRBV10-1 and J is TRBJ2-7; 10 bases agree with TRBD1. The trim removed 5 bases at V and 7 bases at J, leaving 14 bases unmatched. The CDR3 has 16 residues. The germline V gene has CDR1 WNHNN and CDR2 SYGVQD (reference sequence). CDR3 residues: CASSPGTGVSGGEQYF. The CDR3 nucleotides are TGCGCCAGCAGTCCCGGGACAGGGGTCTCGGGGGGTGAGCAGTACTTC.

The chain carries TRBV25-1 and TRBJ1-1; no firm D call. V was cut by 6 bases and J by 0 bases, with 11 bases left in between. CDR1 and CDR2 from the germline V gene are MGHDK and SYGVNS. The CDR3 sequence is 14 residues long. CDR3 in DNA: TGTGCCAGCAGACCAGGTGGGGTGAACACTGAAGCTTTCTTT. Translating gives CASRPGGVNTEAFF. Full variable domain (missing parts from reference TRBV25-1 and TRBJ1-1): EADIYQTPRYLVIGTGKKITLECSQTMGHDKMYWYQQDPGMELHLIHYSYGVNSTEKGDLSSESTVSRIRTEHFPLTLESARPSHTSQYLCASRPGGVNTEAFFGQGTRLTVV.

With respect to this clonotype: A junction end diverges from the germline sequence, so it may reflect a read error. V usage is TRBV7-2 and J usage is TRBJ2-7; D gene unclear. This CDR3 has 14 amino acids. The V gene's germline CDR1 is SGHTA and CDR2 FQGNSA. The CDR3 reads CASSSFPGVYEQYF. In nucleotides, the CDR3 is TGTGCCAGCAGCTCCTTCCCCGGTGTCTACGAACAGTACTTC.

This clonotype has more than one count but fewer than ten. This chain connects TRBV5-1 to TRBJ2-5, with 10 bases lining up with TRBD1. Germline values: CDR1 SGHRS, CDR2 YFSETQ. The V gene end was trimmed by 0 bases and the J gene end by 2 bases; junction bases not matched to a gene: 4. The CDR3 runs to 16 residues. This chain's CDR3 is CASSLGGQGKQETQYF. CDR3 sequence (DNA): TGCGCCAGCAGCTTGGGGGGACAGGGGAAACAAGAGACCCAGTACTTC.

Ten or more counts support this clonotype. The chain has TRBV12-3 or TRBV12-4 and TRBJ2-2; no reliable D call. CDR3 length: 14 amino acids. V lost 4 bases and J lost 2, with 8 bases in between. CDR3 in DNA: TGTGCCAGCAGTTCCATTTTAAACACCGGGGAGCTGTTTTTT. It is translated as CASSSILNTGELFF.

On this clonotype: With a much larger clone just one base away, this may be a read error. No conserved phenylalanine or tryptophan is present at the end of the CDR3, so a read error is the likely explanation. This chain joins TRBV20-1 and TRBJ1-1; D is unresolved. The germline gives CDR1 DFQATT, CDR2 SNEGSKA (reference sequence). CDR3 length equals 13 residues. The V end was cut by 1 base, the J end by 4 bases, with 10 bases between. CDR3 DNA sequence: TGCAGTGCTAGAGGGTCCGTTGGCACTGAAGCTTTCCTT. The encoded protein is CSARGSVGTEAFL.

The CDR3 protein is CATSAWRTGELFF. In nucleotides, the CDR3 is TGTGCCACCAGCGCGTGGAGAACCGGGGAGCTGTTTTTT. This chain connects TRBV24-1 to TRBJ2-2; D gene unclear. Germline loops: CDR1 KGHDR, CDR2 SFDVKD. The CDR3 consists of 13 residues. The V gene lost 7 bases and the J gene lost 5 bases, with 10 bases spanning the gap.

About this clonotype itself: This sequence may be a read error, since a much larger clone differs from it by one base. The rearrangement links TRBV5-1 to TRBJ2-5, with TRBD2 as a possible D gene (6 bases). The CDR3 consists of 13 residues. The germline gives CDR1 SGHRS, CDR2 YFSETQ. The CDR3 DNA reads as TGCGCCAGCAGCTCGGACGGCCGGGAGAGCCAGTACTTC. It codes for CASSSDGRESQYF.

This chain connects TRBV7-2 to TRBJ1-1, with TRBD1 matching 9 bases. This CDR3 comprises 12 residues. J lost 11 bases, V lost 4 bases, and 5 bases had no gene match. Per germline, CDR1 SGHTA and CDR2 FQGNSA. The CDR3 reads CASSSGQGWAFF. The DNA of the CDR3 is TGTGCCAGCAGCTCGGGACAGGGCTGGGCTTTCTTT.

This chain uses TRBV6-1 with TRBJ2-6, with D tentatively TRBD2 (7 bases). The CDR3 has 18 amino acids. Germline CDR1 MNHNS, CDR2 SASEGT. V was trimmed by 2 bases and J by 1 base, leaving 15 bases between them. CDR3 bases: TGTGCCAGCAGTGAATCGGGACGGGGGGCATCTGGGGCCAACGTCCTGACTTTC. This gives the protein CASSESGRGASGANVLTF.

This clonotype has only a few counts. This sequence joins TRBV2 and TRBJ1-2; 10 nucleotides agree with TRBD1. Trimming took 8 bases from V and 2 from J; bases not matched to a gene: 8. This CDR3 has 15 amino acids. Germline CDR1 SNHLY, CDR2 FYNNEI. The CDR3 here is CASLREGQGNYGYTF. In DNA, the CDR3 is TGTGCCAGCCTGAGAGAGGGACAGGGGAACTATGGCTACACCTTC. Variable domain in full (rest from reference TRBV2 and TRBJ1-2): EPEVTQTPSHQVTQMGQEVILRCVPISNHLYFYWYRQILGQKVEFLVSFYNNEISEKSEIFDDQFSVERPDGSNFTLKIRSTKLEDSAMYFCASLREGQGNYGYTFGSGTRLTVV.

The V and J genes are TRBV6-5 and TRBJ1-5; 7 nucleotides line up with TRBD1. The V gene's germline CDR1 is MNHEY and CDR2 SVGAGI. The V gene end was trimmed by 5 bases and the J gene end by 4 bases; junction bases not matched to a gene: 5. This CDR3 comprises 14 residues. This chain's CDR3 is CASSRDSRNQPQHF. In DNA, the CDR3 is TGTGCCAGCAGTCGGGACAGTAGGAATCAGCCCCAGCATTTT.

A note on this clonotype: The junction does not match germline at one end; this may be a read error. The J gene is TRBJ2-5, the V gene TRBV5-6; TRBD1 is a possible D gene (6 bases). Germline CDR1 reads SGHDT; CDR2 reads YYEEEE. The CDR3 is 14 residues long. CDR3 residues: CASSSATGWETPYF. CDR3 coding DNA: TGTGCCAGCAGCTCGGCCACAGGGTGGGAGACCCCGTACTTC.

This clonotype has only one observation. V and J are TRBV5-1 and TRBJ1-2, with a possible D match to TRBD1 (5 bases). Germline V gene lookup returns CDR1 SGHRS and CDR2 YFSETQ. V was shortened by 2 bases and J by 3 bases, with 11 bases between the two germline ends. CDR3 length equals 14 residues. CDR3 in DNA: TGCGCCAGCAGCTTTGGGGGGACCGACTATGGCTACACCTTC. Encoded protein: CASSFGGTDYGYTF.